These 25 T cell receptor beta chains came from one sample sequenced in a study of T cell responses to AZD1222 COVID-19 vaccine. Assay: immunoSEQ multiplex PCR; the TCRdb copy retains only in-frame clones and omits some. Of 90,000 to 120,000 clones in the sample, around 91% were seen once. The specimen was peripheral blood, collected on day 0 of AZD1222 vaccination. The receptors were sampled from an adult in good health.

This chain links TRBV9 with TRBJ2-1, with 10 bases that match TRBD2. The CDR3 covers 15 residues. CDR1 SGDLS and CDR2 YYNGEE come from the germline V gene. The V and J ends lost 3 bases and 5 bases, in that order; junction bases with no gene match: 5. CDR3 region: CASSAGLADHNEQFF. CDR3 nucleotides: TGTGCCAGCAGCGCCGGACTAGCGGATCACAATGAGCAGTTCTTC.

The chain carries TRBV11-3 and TRBJ2-1; 10 bases agree with TRBD2. Germline V gene lookup returns CDR1 SGHNT and CDR2 YENEEA. CDR3 length: 16 residues. V gave up 1 base and J gave up 4 bases; unmatched junction bases: 4. The CDR3 DNA reads TGTGCCAGCAGCTTAGCGGGGACTAGCGTATACAATGAGCAGTTCTTC. Protein: CASSLAGTSVYNEQFF.

This clone showed up just once. The gene calls are TRBV7-2 and TRBJ2-2; no clear D gene. CDR1 and CDR2 (germline): SGHTA, FQGNSA. V lost 5 bases to trimming and J lost 6 bases, with 10 bases between them. This CDR3 comprises 13 residues. For the CDR3, the DNA is TGTGCCAGCAGCACGTACAAATCCGGGGAGCTGTTTTTT. It yields the protein CASSTYKSGELFF.

This clone appeared once. V gene TRBV12-3 or TRBV12-4 combines with J gene TRBJ2-3, with unresolved D. Trimming removed 7 bases from V and 6 bases from J, with 8 bases in between. The CDR3 totals 11 residues. CDR3 sequence (DNA): TGTGCCAGCATCCAAGGGGATACGCAGTATTTT. Encoded protein: CASIQGDTQYF.

The chain employs TRBV6-4 and TRBJ1-1; no clear D gene. Looked up from germline, CDR1 is MRHNA and CDR2 is SNTAGT. The CDR3 length is 13 residues. Deletions cut 2 bases from V and 4 bases from J, with 8 bases between. DNA of the CDR3: TGTGCCAGCAGTGACGAGAAGGGCACTGAAGCTTTCTTT. Amino acids: CASSDEKGTEAFF.

A single count supports this clone. The chain joins TRBV5-4 to TRBJ2-3; possibly TRBD1 or TRBD2 for D (5 bases each). The V end was cut by 4 bases, the J end by 0 bases, with 12 bases between. Germline CDR1 SGHNT, CDR2 YYREEE (reference sequence). This CDR3 spans 15 amino acids. The CDR3 spells CASSRGRPSTDTQYF. The CDR3 DNA reads as TGTGCCAGCAGCCGGGGACGGCCGAGCACAGATACGCAGTATTTT.

The V call is TRBV25-1, the J call TRBJ1-2; D is perhaps TRBD1 (5 bases). V lost 3 bases to trimming and J lost 4 bases, with 9 bases between them. This CDR3 is built from 13 residues. From germline, CDR1 is MGHDK and CDR2 SYGVNS. The DNA of the CDR3 is TGTGCCAGCAGTGAGGGACTGCCCTATGGCTACACCTTC. This encodes CASSEGLPYGYTF.

This clone was recorded once. The V gene is TRBV5-1, the J gene TRBJ1-1; no reliable D call. CDR1 SGHRS and CDR2 YFSETQ come from the germline V gene. Trimming stripped 4 bases from V and 3 bases from J, with 13 bases between. CDR3 length: 14 amino acids. The CDR3 DNA is TGCGCCAGCAGCCCTTTTTCGAGGGACACTGAAGCTTTCTTT. Its protein product is CASSPFSRDTEAFF.

The table lists this clone with a count of one. The chain employs TRBV12-3 or TRBV12-4 and TRBJ2-5, with unresolved D. The length of the CDR3 is 13 residues. V was shortened by 8 bases and J by 5 bases, with 15 bases between the two germline ends. In nucleotides, the CDR3 is TGTGCCAGCTTGTCCTTATCCGGGGAGACCCAGTACTTC. Encoded protein: CASLSLSGETQYF.

The chain links TRBV6-6 to TRBJ2-2, with unresolved D. Trimming stripped 2 bases from V and 6 bases from J, with 4 bases between. Germline V gene sequence: CDR1 MNHNY, CDR2 SVGAGI (reference sequence). The CDR3 spans 12 residues. The CDR3 here is CASSYGAGELFF. The DNA of the CDR3 is TGTGCCAGCAGTTACGGGGCCGGGGAGCTGTTTTTT.

The rearrangement joins TRBV27 to TRBJ1-2; no clear D gene. The V gene lost 6 bases and the J gene lost 8 bases, with 16 bases spanning the gap. The CDR3 is 13 amino acids. Germline V gives CDR1 MNHEY, CDR2 SMNVEV (reference sequence). The CDR3 bases are TGTGCCAGCAGGAAGAGCCCGTTTGAGGGCTACACCTTC. Translating it yields CASRKSPFEGYTF.

The V and J genes are TRBV29-1 and TRBJ2-5, with 7 bases aligning to TRBD2. With 7 bases clipped from V and 3 bases from J, the junction kept 11 bases outside the gene matches. The CDR3 is made up of 14 amino acids. CDR1 is SQVTM and CDR2 is ANQGSEA in the germline V gene. The CDR3 loop is CSAWGGTGKETQYF. The CDR3 region has the DNA TGCAGCGCGTGGGGGGGGACTGGGAAAGAGACCCAGTACTTC.

This clone has just one count. CDR3: CASSLRVANQPQHF. In nucleotides, the CDR3 is TGTGCCAGCAGCCTCCGTGTGGCAAATCAGCCCCAGCATTTT. The chain is built from TRBV3-1 (or the pseudogene TRBV3-2) and TRBJ1-5, with unresolved D. This CDR3 has 14 residues. The germline V and J ends were trimmed by 4 bases and 4 bases, with 11 bases remaining between them. Germline V gene lookup returns CDR1 LGHDT and CDR2 YNNKEL (reference sequence).

This clone has a single count. This sequence joins TRBV5-5 and TRBJ1-2; D remains ambiguous. In germline, CDR1 is SGHKS, CDR2 YYEKEE (reference sequence). With 3 bases removed from V and 1 base from J, the gap between germline ends came to 13 bases. The CDR3 loop spans 15 amino acids. As DNA, the CDR3 is TGTGCCAGCAGCTACCAAGAAGAACTTAACTATGGCTACACCTTC. This translates into CASSYQEELNYGYTF.

CDR3: CASSRGITALSNTEAFF. The CDR3 DNA is TGTGCCAGCAGTCGGGGGATTACAGCACTCTCGAACACTGAAGCTTTCTTT. The V gene is TRBV6-6, the J gene TRBJ1-1; D is perhaps TRBD1 (5 bases). The germline V gene has CDR1 MNHNY and CDR2 SVGAGI (reference sequence). The CDR3 has 17 residues. V lost 5 bases, J lost 1 base, and 20 bases lay in between.

This clone came up once. The chain employs TRBV6-5 and TRBJ1-6; no clear D gene. Germline-derived CDR1 and CDR2 are MNHEY and SVGAGI. The CDR3 covers 15 residues. The V gene lost 8 bases and the J gene lost 7 bases, with 18 bases spanning the gap. CDR3: CASQKDSGENSPLHF. DNA of the CDR3: TGTGCCAGCCAGAAAGACTCGGGTGAGAATTCACCCCTCCACTTT.

The chain carries TRBV6-2 or TRBV6-3 and TRBJ2-1; 8 bases are a match to TRBD1. The V gene end was trimmed by 4 bases and the J gene end by 1 base; junction bases not matched to a gene: 3. This CDR3 region has 15 residues. The germline CDR1 and CDR2 sequences are MNHEY and SVGEGT. CDR3 nucleotides: TGTGCCAGCAGTTTAACAGGGGGGTCCTACAATGAGCAGTTCTTC. Protein: CASSLTGGSYNEQFF.

The chain links TRBV2 to TRBJ1-2, with D uncertain. Germline CDR1 is SNHLY and CDR2 is FYNNEI. The length of the CDR3 is 13 residues. Between the trimmed V and J ends, which lost 3 bases and 6 bases, there was a span of 11 bases. The CDR3 coding sequence is TGTGCCAGCAGTGAGGAGGGATGGCATGGCTACACCTTC. It translates to CASSEEGWHGYTF.

CDR3 protein: CASSLIGVSGANVLTF. The CDR3 bases are TGTGCCAGCAGTTTAATAGGGGTATCCGGGGCCAACGTCCTGACTTTC. The J gene is TRBJ2-6, the V gene TRBV27; a possible D gene is TRBD1 (5 bases). This CDR3 contains 16 residues. V lost 2 bases, J lost 4 bases, and 12 bases lay in between. Germline lookup yields CDR1 MNHEY and CDR2 SMNVEV (reference sequence).

To note about this clone: Germline and junction disagree at one end, which may indicate a read error. The V call is TRBV4-3, the J call TRBJ2-3; maybe TRBD2 (6 bases). Germline CDR1 and CDR2: LGHNA and YSLEER. This CDR3 comprises 16 residues. CDR3 region: CASSEEGTYSTDTQYF. As DNA, the CDR3 is TGCGCCAGCAGCGAAGAGGGGACTTATAGCACAGATACGCAGTATTTT.

The V gene is TRBV5-1, the J gene TRBJ2-1; tentatively, D is TRBD1 or TRBD2 (6 bases each). The germline V gene has CDR1 SGHRS and CDR2 YFSETQ. Trimming stripped 5 bases from V and 5 bases from J, with 17 bases between. The CDR3 is 15 residues long. CDR3 sequence: CASSLERGADNEQFF. Written as DNA, the CDR3 is TGCGCCAGCAGTCTAGAGAGGGGGGCCGACAATGAGCAGTTCTTC.

DNA of the CDR3: TGTGCCAGCAGCTTTGAGGGGAACACTGAAGCTTTCTTT. Translated, it gives CASSFEGNTEAFF. The gene calls are TRBV7-9 and TRBJ1-1; D not certain. Germline V gives CDR1 SEHNR, CDR2 FQNEAQ (reference sequence). This CDR3 contains 13 residues. Trimming left V 3 bases short and J 1 base short, with 6 bases between.

This sequence joins TRBV3-1 (or the pseudogene TRBV3-2) and TRBJ2-1, with no clear D. Trimming took off 1 base at V and 8 bases at J, with 15 bases between the two ends. This CDR3 spans 15 amino acids. Germline V gene lookup returns CDR1 LGHDT and CDR2 YNNKEL (reference sequence). For the CDR3, the DNA is TGTGCCAGCAGCCAAGGCCGAACCGGGTTCTATGAGCAGTTCTTC. Its protein is CASSQGRTGFYEQFF.

This sequence joins TRBV27 and TRBJ2-7; 12 bases align to TRBD2. There are 17 residues in the CDR3. The ends lost 7 bases at V and 4 bases at J; junction bases unmatched: 14. Germline V CDR1 and CDR2: MNHEY, SMNVEV (reference sequence). The CDR3 reads CASTYLTSGGTAYEQYF. CDR3 DNA sequence: TGTGCCAGCACCTATCTTACTAGCGGGGGGACCGCGTACGAGCAGTACTTC.

CDR3 loop: CASSRKGQGTYEQYF. The CDR3 bases are TGTGCCAGCAGCCGAAAGGGACAGGGTACATACGAGCAGTACTTC. The V call is TRBV5-6, the J call TRBJ2-7; 9 bases are shared with TRBD1. Germline loops: CDR1 SGHDT, CDR2 YYEEEE. V gave up 4 bases and J gave up 4 bases; unmatched junction bases: 9. This CDR3 comprises 15 residues.